Listed here are 5 T cell receptor beta chains from one sample, sequenced in a study of response to subunit inactivated influenza vaccine. TCRdb reanalysed the RT-PCR reads using MiXCR and keeps one entry per CDR3 protein. The sample contains hundreds of thousands of distinct CDR3 sequences, 13% to 15% of which appear only once. The sequencing used PBMCs from blood, collected approximately 15 days before vaccination. The receptors originated from a man aged 50-60 years who received an inactivated influenza vaccine.

The table lists this clonotype with a few counts. CDR3 sequence: CASSSRAEAFF. The DNA for the CDR3 is TGTGCCTCAAGTTCTAGGGCTGAAGCTTTCTTT. The V call is TRBV30, the J call TRBJ1-1; D remains ambiguous. Germline CDR1 and CDR2: GTSNPN and SVGIG (reference sequence). The CDR3 has 11 amino acids. V lost 7 bases to trimming and J lost 6 bases, with 12 bases between them.

This rearrangement joins TRBV6-2 or TRBV6-3 to TRBJ2-1; D gene unclear. V was shortened by 2 bases and J by 6 bases, with 14 bases between the two germline ends. The CDR3 consists of 15 residues. Germline V gives CDR1 MNHEY, CDR2 SVGEGT. CDR3 nucleotides: TGTGCCAGCAGTTACGGTCCCTTGATACGCAATGAGCAGTTCTTC. Its protein is CASSYGPLIRNEQFF.

The chain has TRBV5-6 and TRBJ2-1; 8 positions agree with TRBD2. The length of the CDR3 is 16 residues. Losses at the gene ends were 2 bases for V and 4 bases for J; bases not matched to a gene: 8. The germline gives CDR1 SGHDT, CDR2 YYEEEE. CDR3 residues: CASSLDSGAYYNEQFF. CDR3 bases: TGTGCCAGCAGCTTAGATAGCGGGGCATATTACAATGAGCAGTTCTTC.

The gene calls are TRBV5-1 and TRBJ1-1; no definite D call. V gave up 0 bases and J gave up 0 bases, with 9 bases separating them. CDR3 size: 15 residues. Per the germline V gene, CDR1 is SGHRS and CDR2 is YFSETQ. The CDR3 nucleotides are TGCGCCAGCAGCTTGGTTCCGGGTATGAACACTGAAGCTTTCTTT. This gives the protein CASSLVPGMNTEAFF.

Ten or more counts support this clonotype. This chain joins TRBV12-3 or TRBV12-4 and TRBJ2-7, with D possibly matching TRBD1 (5 bases). The CDR3 sequence is 15 residues long. With 5 bases removed from V and 0 bases from J, the gap between germline ends came to 14 bases. CDR3 sequence: CASSPQGALSYEQYF. CDR3 nucleotides: TGTGCCAGCAGTCCCCAGGGCGCCCTCTCCTACGAGCAGTACTTC.